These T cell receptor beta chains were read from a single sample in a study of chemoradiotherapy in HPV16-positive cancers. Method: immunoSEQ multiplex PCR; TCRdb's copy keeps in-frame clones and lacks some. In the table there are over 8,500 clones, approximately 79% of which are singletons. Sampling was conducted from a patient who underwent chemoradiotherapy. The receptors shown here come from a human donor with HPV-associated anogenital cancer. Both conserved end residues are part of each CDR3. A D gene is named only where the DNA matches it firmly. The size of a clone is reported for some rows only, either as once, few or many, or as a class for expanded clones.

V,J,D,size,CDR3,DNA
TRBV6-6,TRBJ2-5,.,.,CASRDTPLSETQYF,TGTGCCAGCAGAGACACACCGCTTTCAGAGACCCAGTACTTC
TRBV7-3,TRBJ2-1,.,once,CASSPLWAAKENEQFF,TGTGCCAGCAGCCCGCTTTGGGCGGCGAAGGAAAATGAGCAGTTCTTC
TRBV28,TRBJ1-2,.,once,CASSSPGQSNYGYTF,TGTGCCAGCAGTTCACCCGGACAGTCTAACTATGGCTACACCTTC
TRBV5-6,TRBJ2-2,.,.,CASSYRRSDSTGELFF,TGTGCCAGCAGCTACCGACGGTCGGACAGCACCGGGGAGCTGTTTTTT
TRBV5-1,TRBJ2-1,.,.,CASSLNNEQFF,TGCGCCAGCAGCTTGAACAATGAGCAGTTCTTC
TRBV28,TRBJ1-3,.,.,CASSQRLLRQPAQPGNTIYF,TGTGCCAGCAGTCAACGGCTATTGCGGCAGCCCGCCCAGCCTGGAAACACCATATATTTT
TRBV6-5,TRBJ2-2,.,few,CASSYQDTGELFF,TGTGCCAGCAGTTACCAGGACACCGGGGAGCTGTTTTTT
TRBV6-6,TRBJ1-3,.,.,CASCRSESGNTIYF,TGTGCCAGCTGCCGTTCGGAGAGCGGAAACACCATATATTTT
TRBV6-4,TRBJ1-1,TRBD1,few,CASSRSPGQGERTFF,TGTGCCAGCAGTCGGTCGCCGGGACAGGGGGAAAGGACTTTCTTT
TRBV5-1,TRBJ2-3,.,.,CASSSAGRTDTQYF,TGCGCCAGCAGCTCCGCAGGACGGACAGATACGCAGTATTTT
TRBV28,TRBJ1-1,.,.,CASSLSRRITEAFF,TGTGCCAGCAGTCTCTCACGGAGGATCACTGAAGCTTTCTTT
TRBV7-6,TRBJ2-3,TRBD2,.,CASSPGLAGPFPSTDTQYF,TGTGCCAGCAGCCCCGGACTAGCGGGACCATTCCCTAGCACAGATACGCAGTATTTT
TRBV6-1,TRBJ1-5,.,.,CASSEGTENQPQHF,TGTGCCAGCAGTGAAGGGACGGAGAATCAGCCCCAGCATTTT
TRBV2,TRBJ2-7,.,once,CASRQMGEQYF,TGTGCCAGCAGACAAATGGGAGAGCAGTACTTC
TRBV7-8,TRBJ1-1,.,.,CASSWGLGNTEAFF,TGTGCCAGCAGCTGGGGGCTGGGGAACACTGAAGCTTTCTTT
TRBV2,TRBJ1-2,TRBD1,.,CASSRTGDGYTF,TGTGCCAGCAGTAGGACAGGGGACGGCTACACCTTC
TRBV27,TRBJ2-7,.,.,CASSLEGPQARGEQYF,TGTGCCAGCAGTTTAGAAGGGCCCCAAGCTAGGGGTGAGCAGTACTTC
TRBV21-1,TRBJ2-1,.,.,CASSWVREQFF,TGTGCCAGCAGCTGGGTGCGTGAGCAGTTCTTC
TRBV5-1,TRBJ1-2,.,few,CASSLDIFNYGYTF,TGCGCCAGCAGCTTGGACATATTTAACTATGGCTACACCTTC
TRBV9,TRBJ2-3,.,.,CASSPGGRTDTQYF,TGTGCCAGCAGCCCCGGGGGACGCACAGATACGCAGTATTTT
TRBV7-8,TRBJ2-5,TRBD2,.,CASTGTRFLGRAETQYF,TGTGCCAGCACAGGGACTAGATTCTTGGGCCGGGCTGAGACCCAGTACTTC
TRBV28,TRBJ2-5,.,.,CASSLPGKETQYF,TGTGCCAGCAGTCTCCCCGGGAAAGAGACCCAGTACTTC
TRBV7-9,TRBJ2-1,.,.,CASSLNSGRRNEQFF,TGTGCCAGCAGCTTAAATAGCGGAAGACGAAATGAGCAGTTCTTC
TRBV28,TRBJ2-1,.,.,CASTTPGDEQFF,TGTGCCAGCACCACCCCAGGGGATGAGCAGTTCTTC
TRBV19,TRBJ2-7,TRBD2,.,CASSSSSGSHPYEQYF,TGTGCCAGTAGTAGCTCAAGCGGGAGTCATCCCTACGAGCAGTACTTC
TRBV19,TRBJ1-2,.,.,CASSPDRNYGYTF,TGTGCCAGTAGTCCCGACAGGAACTATGGCTACACCTTC
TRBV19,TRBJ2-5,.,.,CASSQRTIETQYF,TGTGCCAGTAGTCAGCGGACTATAGAGACCCAGTACTTC
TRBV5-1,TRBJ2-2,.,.,CASSFGEAGELFF,TGCGCCAGCAGCTTTGGTGAGGCCGGGGAGCTGTTTTTT
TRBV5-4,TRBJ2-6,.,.,CASSLQSGANVLTF,TGTGCCAGCAGCTTGCAATCTGGGGCCAACGTCCTGACTTTC
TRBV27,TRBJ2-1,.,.,CASSLYMSSYNEQFF,TGTGCCAGCAGTTTATATATGAGCTCCTACAATGAGCAGTTCTTC
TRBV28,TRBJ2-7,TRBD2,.,CASRYSGRIYEQYF,TGTGCCAGCAGGTATAGCGGGAGGATTTACGAGCAGTACTTC
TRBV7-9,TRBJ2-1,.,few,CASSLVGTQANEQFF,TGTGCCAGCAGCTTAGTGGGGACTCAGGCAAATGAGCAGTTCTTC
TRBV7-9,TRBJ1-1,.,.,CASSLEGVGTEAFF,TGTGCCAGCAGCTTAGAGGGGGTTGGCACTGAAGCTTTCTTT
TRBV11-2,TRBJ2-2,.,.,CASRLGRGGQGRDTGELFF,TGTGCCAGCCGCTTAGGGAGGGGCGGACAGGGTCGAGACACCGGGGAGCTGTTTTTT
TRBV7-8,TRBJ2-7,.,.,CASSPRTDYEQYF,TGTGCCAGCAGCCCCCGGACAGATTACGAGCAGTACTTC
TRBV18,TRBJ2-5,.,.,CASSPPQGLPYQETQYF,TGTGCCAGCTCACCACCCCAGGGACTTCCGTACCAAGAGACCCAGTACTTC
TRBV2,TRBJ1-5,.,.,CASRGRGLSNQPQHF,TGTGCCAGCAGGGGCAGGGGTCTCAGCAATCAGCCCCAGCATTTT
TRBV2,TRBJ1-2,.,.,CASSEALQVLHGYTF,TGTGCCAGCAGTGAAGCGCTACAGGTTTTACATGGCTACACCTTC
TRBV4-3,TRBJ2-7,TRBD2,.,CASSQATSGLYEQYF,TGCGCCAGCAGCCAGGCGACTAGCGGCCTCTACGAGCAGTACTTC
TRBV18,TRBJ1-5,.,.,CASSPALNQPQHF,TGTGCCAGCTCACCGGCTCTGAATCAGCCCCAGCATTTT
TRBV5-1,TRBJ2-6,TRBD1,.,CASSLPGGTSGANVLTF,TGCGCCAGCAGCTTGCCAGGGGGTACTTCTGGGGCCAACGTCCTGACTTTC
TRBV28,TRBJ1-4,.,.,CASSFLWTDFSTNEKLFF,TGTGCCAGCAGTTTTCTGTGGACAGACTTCTCGACTAATGAAAAACTGTTTTTT
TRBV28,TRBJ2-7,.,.,CASSSPPKPGPTTYEQYF,TGTGCCAGCAGTTCTCCACCTAAACCCGGGCCCACGACCTACGAGCAGTACTTC
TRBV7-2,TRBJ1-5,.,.,CASSSGISNQPQHF,TGTGCCAGCAGCTCCGGGATTAGCAATCAGCCCCAGCATTTT
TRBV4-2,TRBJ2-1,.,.,CASSQVMSASFRNNEQFF,TGTGCCAGCAGCCAAGTCATGTCAGCGTCCTTTCGGAACAATGAGCAGTTCTTC
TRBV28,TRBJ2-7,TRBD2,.,CASSFAGQETSGRYEQYF,TGTGCCAGCAGTTTTGCCGGACAGGAGACTAGCGGGAGGTACGAGCAGTACTTC
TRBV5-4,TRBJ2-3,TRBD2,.,CASSFDLTSVPSTDTQYF,TGTGCCAGCAGCTTCGACTTGACTAGCGTTCCTAGCACAGATACGCAGTATTTT
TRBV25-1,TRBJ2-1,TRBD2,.,CASRTSGRSNEQFF,TGTGCCAGCAGGACTAGCGGGAGAAGCAATGAGCAGTTCTTC
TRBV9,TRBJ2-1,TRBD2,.,CASSVTSGRTNEQFF,TGTGCCAGCAGCGTTACTAGCGGGAGGACCAATGAGCAGTTCTTC
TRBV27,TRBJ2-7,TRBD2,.,CASSLQGPGLAGHEQYF,TGTGCCAGCAGTTTACAAGGCCCGGGACTAGCGGGACACGAGCAGTACTTC
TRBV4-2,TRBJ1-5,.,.,CASSQDTQLGQPQHF,TGTGCCAGCAGCCAAGATACACAGCTGGGCCAGCCCCAGCATTTT
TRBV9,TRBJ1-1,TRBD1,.,CASSEDRFFTEAFF,TGTGCCAGCAGCGAGGACAGGTTCTTCACTGAAGCTTTCTTT
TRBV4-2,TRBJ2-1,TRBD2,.,CASSQATSGSYNEQFF,TGTGCCAGCAGCCAAGCGACTAGCGGGAGCTACAATGAGCAGTTCTTC
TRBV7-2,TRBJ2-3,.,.,CASSFAGTQVLRADTQYF,TGTGCCAGCAGCTTCGCCGGGACACAAGTCCTCCGCGCGGATACGCAGTATTTT
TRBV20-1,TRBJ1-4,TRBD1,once,CSTTTGDKLFF,TGCAGTACCACGACAGGGGATAAACTGTTTTTT
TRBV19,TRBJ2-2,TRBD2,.,CASRDILAGGGTGELFF,TGTGCCAGTAGGGACATACTAGCGGGAGGAGGTACCGGGGAGCTGTTTTTT
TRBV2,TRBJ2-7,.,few,CASRKTGSVYEQYF,TGTGCCAGCAGGAAGACAGGTTCGGTCTACGAGCAGTACTTC